The clone carrying this T cell receptor (beta chain) occurred many times. Antigen: not known. The length of the CDR3 is 17 residues. J gave up 0 bases and V 4 bases, and 3 bases lay outside the gene matches. The germline V gene encodes CDR1 SGHDT and CDR2 YYEEEE. Each CDR3 protein gets one entry after TCRdb re-called the 5' RACE reads with MiXCR. The sample includes more than 150,000 distinct CDR3 sequences, around 13% seen only once; the top ten take 15% to 20%. This sample was taken from a study of CD8 T cells in ankylosing spondylitis. Findings of the study overall: The authors found the disease-linked clones to be CD8+ and relatively rare in peripheral blood. Clones linked to disease were reported to show significant enrichment in matched ankylosing spondylitis synovial fluid. Some motif variants had been reported before (in reactive arthritis synovial fluid and blood). A motif in TCR beta, a set of eight highly homologous variants, appeared characteristic of ankylosing spondylitis blood.

The sequenced sample was blood, either unsorted or a sorted T cell fraction (not recorded which). The gene calls are TRBV5-6 and TRBJ2-1; 14 bases fit TRBD2. This clonotype originated in a male donor with ankylosing spondylitis or in good health (not recorded which). This CDR3 reads CASSLGTSGSSYNEQFF. DNA of the CDR3: TGTGCCAGCAGCCTCGGGACTAGCGGGAGCTCCTACAATGAGCAGTTCTTC.